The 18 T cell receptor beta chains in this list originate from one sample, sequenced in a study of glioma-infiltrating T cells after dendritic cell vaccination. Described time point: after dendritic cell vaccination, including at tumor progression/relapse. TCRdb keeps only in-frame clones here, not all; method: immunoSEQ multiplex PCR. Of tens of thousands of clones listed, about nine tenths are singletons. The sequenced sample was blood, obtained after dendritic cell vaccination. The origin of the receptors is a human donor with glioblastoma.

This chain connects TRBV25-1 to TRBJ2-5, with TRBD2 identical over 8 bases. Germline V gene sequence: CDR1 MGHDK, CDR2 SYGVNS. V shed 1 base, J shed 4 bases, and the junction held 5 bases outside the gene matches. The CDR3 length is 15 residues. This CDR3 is CASSESSGPRETQYF. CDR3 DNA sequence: TGTGCCAGCAGTGAATCTAGCGGGCCACGAGAGACCCAGTACTTC.

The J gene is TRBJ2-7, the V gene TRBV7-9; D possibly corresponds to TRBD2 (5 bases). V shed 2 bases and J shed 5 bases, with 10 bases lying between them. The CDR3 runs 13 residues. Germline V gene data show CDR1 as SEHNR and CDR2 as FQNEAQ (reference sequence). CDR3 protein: CASSLKIANEQYF. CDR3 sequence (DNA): TGTGCCAGCAGCTTAAAAATAGCGAACGAGCAGTACTTC.

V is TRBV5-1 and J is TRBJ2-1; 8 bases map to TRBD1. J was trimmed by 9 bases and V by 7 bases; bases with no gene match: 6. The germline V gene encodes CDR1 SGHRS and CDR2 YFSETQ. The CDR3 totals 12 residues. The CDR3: CASSQGGSEQFF. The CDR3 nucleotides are TGCGCCAGCTCACAGGGGGGTAGTGAGCAGTTCTTC.

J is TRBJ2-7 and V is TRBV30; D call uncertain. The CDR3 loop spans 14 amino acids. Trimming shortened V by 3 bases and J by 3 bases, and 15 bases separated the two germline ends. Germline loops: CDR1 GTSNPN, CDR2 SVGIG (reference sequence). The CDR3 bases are TGTGCCTGGAGAACCATCGGTGAAAGCTACGAGCAGTACTTC. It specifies CAWRTIGESYEQYF.

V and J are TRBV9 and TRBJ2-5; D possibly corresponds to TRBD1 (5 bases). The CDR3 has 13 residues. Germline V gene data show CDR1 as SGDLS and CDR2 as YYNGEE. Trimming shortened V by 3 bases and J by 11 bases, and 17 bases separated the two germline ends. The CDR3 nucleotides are TGTGCCAGCAGCGCTTCAGGGCTCCGTGAGCAGTACTTC. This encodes CASSASGLREQYF.

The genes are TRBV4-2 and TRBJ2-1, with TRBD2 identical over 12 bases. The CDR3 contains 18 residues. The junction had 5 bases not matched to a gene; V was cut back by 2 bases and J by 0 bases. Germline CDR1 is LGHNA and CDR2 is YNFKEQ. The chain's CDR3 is CASSQTSTSGSSYNEQFF. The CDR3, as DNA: TGTGCCAGCAGCCAAACCTCGACTAGCGGGAGCTCCTACAATGAGCAGTTCTTC.

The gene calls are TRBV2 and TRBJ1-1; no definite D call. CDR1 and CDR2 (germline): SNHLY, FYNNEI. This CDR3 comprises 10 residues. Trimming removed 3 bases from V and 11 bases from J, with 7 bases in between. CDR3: CASSDPGAFF. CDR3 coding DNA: TGTGCCAGCAGTGACCCCGGGGCTTTCTTT.

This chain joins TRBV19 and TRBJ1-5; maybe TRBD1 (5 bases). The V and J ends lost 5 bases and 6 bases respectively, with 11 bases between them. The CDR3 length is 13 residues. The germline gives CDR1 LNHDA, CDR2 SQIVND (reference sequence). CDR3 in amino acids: CASSFPGSQPQHF. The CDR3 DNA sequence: TGTGCCAGTAGTTTTCCAGGGTCTCAGCCCCAGCATTTT.

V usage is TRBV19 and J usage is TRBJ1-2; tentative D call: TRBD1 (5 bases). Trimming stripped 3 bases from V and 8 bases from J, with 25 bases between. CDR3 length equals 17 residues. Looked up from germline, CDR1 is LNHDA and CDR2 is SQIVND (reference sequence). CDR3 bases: TGTGCCAGTAGTATTCGGGGCGGGATTAGGGGACTGAACGGCTACACCTTC. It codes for CASSIRGGIRGLNGYTF.

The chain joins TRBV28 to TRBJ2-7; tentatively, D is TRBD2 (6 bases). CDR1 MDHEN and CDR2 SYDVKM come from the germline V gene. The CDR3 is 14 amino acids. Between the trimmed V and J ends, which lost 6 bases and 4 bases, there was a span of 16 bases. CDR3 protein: CASRTAGLGYEQYF. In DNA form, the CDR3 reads TGTGCCAGCAGAACGGCGGGATTGGGTTACGAGCAGTACTTC.

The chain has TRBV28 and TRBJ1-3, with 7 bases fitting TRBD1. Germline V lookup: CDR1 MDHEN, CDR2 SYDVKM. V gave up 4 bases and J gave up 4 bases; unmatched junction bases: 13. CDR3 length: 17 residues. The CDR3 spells CASSSWPATGPGNTIYF. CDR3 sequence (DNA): TGTGCCAGCAGTTCCTGGCCGGCGACAGGGCCAGGAAACACCATATATTTT.

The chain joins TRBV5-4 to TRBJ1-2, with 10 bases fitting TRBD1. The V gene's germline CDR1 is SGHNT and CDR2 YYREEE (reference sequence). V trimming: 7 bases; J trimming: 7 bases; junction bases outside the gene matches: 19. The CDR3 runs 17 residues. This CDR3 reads CASRPPGQGLGSGGYTF. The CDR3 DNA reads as TGTGCCAGCCGCCCTCCGGGACAGGGGTTAGGCTCTGGTGGCTACACCTTC.

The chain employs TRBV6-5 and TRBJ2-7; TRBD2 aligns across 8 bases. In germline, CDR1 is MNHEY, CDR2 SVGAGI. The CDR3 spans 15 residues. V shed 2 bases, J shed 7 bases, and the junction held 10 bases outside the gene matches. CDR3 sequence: CASSYPREGLREQYF. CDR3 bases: TGTGCCAGCAGTTACCCCCGGGAGGGCCTTCGGGAGCAGTACTTC.

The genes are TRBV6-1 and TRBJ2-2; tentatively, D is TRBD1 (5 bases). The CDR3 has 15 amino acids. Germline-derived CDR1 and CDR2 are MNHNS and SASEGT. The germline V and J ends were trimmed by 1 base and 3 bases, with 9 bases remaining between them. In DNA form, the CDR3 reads TGTGCCAGCAGTGAAGGGACACCTCACACCGGGGAGCTGTTTTTT. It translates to CASSEGTPHTGELFF.

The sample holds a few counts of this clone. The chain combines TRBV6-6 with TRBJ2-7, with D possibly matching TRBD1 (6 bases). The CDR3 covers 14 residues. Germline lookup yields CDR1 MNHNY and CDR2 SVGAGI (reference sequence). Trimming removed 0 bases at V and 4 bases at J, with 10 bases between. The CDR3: CASSYSTGYYEQYF. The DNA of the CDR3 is TGTGCCAGCAGTTACTCGACAGGTTATTACGAGCAGTACTTC.

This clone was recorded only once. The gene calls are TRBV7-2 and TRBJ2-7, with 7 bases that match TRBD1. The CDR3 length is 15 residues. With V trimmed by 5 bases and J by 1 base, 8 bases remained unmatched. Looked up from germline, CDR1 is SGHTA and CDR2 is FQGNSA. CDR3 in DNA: TGTGCCAGCAGCCTAGAGGCAGGGGGATCCTACGAGCAGTACTTC. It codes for CASSLEAGGSYEQYF.

In nucleotides, the CDR3 is TGCGCCAGCAGTGGACAGGGGGCGGCATACGAGCAGTACTTC. Amino acid sequence: CASSGQGAAYEQYF. The chain couples TRBV5-1 to TRBJ2-7; 11 nucleotides line up with TRBD1. V was pared by 5 bases and J by 4 bases, with 5 bases of the junction left unmatched. CDR3 length: 14 residues. CDR1 is SGHRS, CDR2 YFSETQ, per germline.

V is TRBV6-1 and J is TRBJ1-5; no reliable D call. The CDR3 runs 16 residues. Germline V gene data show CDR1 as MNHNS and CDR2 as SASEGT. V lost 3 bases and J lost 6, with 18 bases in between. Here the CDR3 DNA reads TGTGCCAGCAGTGATGCCCCTTATACTACGGGTCAGCCCCAGCATTTT. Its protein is CASSDAPYTTGQPQHF.